Below are 6 T cell receptor beta chains sequenced from a single sample in a study of tumor and adjacent non-tumor tissue in lung cancer. A modified ARM-PCR protocol with three rounds of nested PCR amplified TCRbeta. TCRdb fed the multiplex PCR reads into MiXCR, producing one record per CDR3 protein. The data contain under 45,000 distinct CDR3 sequences, less than 65% of them seen just once; the ten biggest clones take up around 45%. No cell sorting was done before RNA was extracted from the tissue. More than 3 cm separated this lung sample from the edge of the tumor. Sequencing was carried out using distant non-tumor lung tissue. The receptors stem from a man over 45 with non-small cell lung cancer.

This clonotype was observed once. At one end the junction does not follow the germline gene, possibly because of a read error. J is TRBJ2-5 and V is TRBV29-1; 11 nucleotides line up with TRBD2. The CDR3 totals 14 residues. The germline gives CDR1 SQVTM, CDR2 ANQGSEA. CDR3 bases: TGCAGCTTGTGGCTAGCGGGAGGAGAAGAGACCAAGTACTTC. This encodes CSLWLAGGEETKYF.

This clonotype was detected a few times. The chain joins TRBV28 to TRBJ1-5; the match to TRBD1 covers 7 bases. CDR3 length equals 14 residues. J was trimmed by 3 bases and V by 3 bases; bases with no gene match: 2. Germline V CDR1 and CDR2: MDHEN, SYDVKM. The DNA for the CDR3 is TGTGCCAGCAGTTTCGGGACAGTCAATCAGCCCCAGCATTTT. It yields the protein CASSFGTVNQPQHF.

CDR3 loop: CASSPMSGSYEQFF. CDR3 DNA: TGTGCCAGCAGTCCGATGAGCGGGAGCTATGAGCAGTTCTTC. The chain combines TRBV6-4 with TRBJ2-1; 8 bases align to TRBD2. This CDR3 is built from 14 residues. CDR1 and CDR2 from the germline V gene are MRHNA and SNTAGT. V shed 5 bases, J shed 8 bases, and the junction held 8 bases outside the gene matches.

This chain connects TRBV28 to TRBJ2-7; 10 nucleotides align to TRBD1. The CDR3 runs 15 residues. The V and J ends lost 4 bases and 3 bases, in that order; junction bases with no gene match: 6. Looked up from germline, CDR1 is MDHEN and CDR2 is SYDVKM. CDR3 sequence (DNA): TGTGCCAGCAGTTACACCGGGACAGGGGTCTACGAGCAGTACTTC. Residues: CASSYTGTGVYEQYF. Supplemented by reference TRBV28 and TRBJ2-7, the full variable domain reads DVKVTQSSRYLVKRTGEKVFLECVQDMDHENMFWYRQDPGLGLRLIYFSYDVKMKEKGDIPEGYSVSREKKERFSLILESASTNQTSMYLCASSYTGTGVYEQYFGPGTRLTVT.

This clonotype was counted ten times or more. A junction end diverges from the germline sequence, so it may reflect a read error. The genes are TRBV4-1 and TRBJ1-4; D is undetermined. Germline V lookup: CDR1 MGHRA, CDR2 YSYEKL. The CDR3 has 15 amino acids. Written as DNA, the CDR3 is TGCGCCAGCAGCCAAGATTACCCGGCGAATGAAAAGCTGTTTTTT. It specifies CASSQDYPANEKLFF.

This chain connects TRBV29-1 to TRBJ2-3; 8 positions match TRBD1. The CDR3 spans 16 residues. Germline CDR1 reads SQVTM; CDR2 reads ANQGSEA. Trimming removed 0 bases from V and 5 bases from J; junction bases left unmatched: 10. For the CDR3, the DNA is TGCAGCGTTGAAGACACCGGGACAGGCCCCCTAGATACGCAGTATTTT. It codes for CSVEDTGTGPLDTQYF.